The clone carrying this T cell receptor beta chain was counted a single time. The data belong to a study of OX40 agonist ivuxolimab in advanced cancers. V lost 4 bases to trimming and J lost 8 bases, with 12 bases between them. The CDR3 is 13 amino acids. Germline V lookup: CDR1 ENHRY, CDR2 SYGVKD. Assay used: immunoSEQ multiplex PCR; TCRdb lists only in-frame clones, some missing. The sample lists nearly 80,000 clones, 70% to 90% occurring once. V usage is TRBV10-3 and J usage is TRBJ2-1; no clear D gene. The sequence was obtained from an adult with an advanced solid tumor such as melanoma, head and neck, liver or kidney cancer. The source material was CD4+ or CD8+ T cells sorted from blood, sampled in a trial of the OX40 agonist ivuxolimab. CDR3 in amino acids: CAISGSASDEQFF. The CDR3 DNA reads TGTGCCATCAGTGGATCGGCCTCGGATGAGCAGTTCTTC.